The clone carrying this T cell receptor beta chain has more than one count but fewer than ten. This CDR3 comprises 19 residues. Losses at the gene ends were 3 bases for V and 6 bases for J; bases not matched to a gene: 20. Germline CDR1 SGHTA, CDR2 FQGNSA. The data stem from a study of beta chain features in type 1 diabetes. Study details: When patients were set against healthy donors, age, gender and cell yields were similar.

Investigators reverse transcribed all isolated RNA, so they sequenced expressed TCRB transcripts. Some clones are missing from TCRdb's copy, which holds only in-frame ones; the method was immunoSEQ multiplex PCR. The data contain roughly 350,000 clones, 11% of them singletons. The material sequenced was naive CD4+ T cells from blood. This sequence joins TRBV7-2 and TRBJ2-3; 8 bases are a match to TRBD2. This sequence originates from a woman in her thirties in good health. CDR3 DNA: TGTGCCAGCAGCTTCAGGATTGAAGAGGACGGGAGGGCCCGGGATACGCAGTATTTT. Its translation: CASSFRIEEDGRARDTQYF.